The 23 T cell receptor beta chains reported below all come from one sample, sequenced in a study of shared clonotypes between healthy human individuals. The table came from immunoSEQ multiplex PCR; TCRdb's copy has only in-frame clones and leaves some out. The sample lists over a million clones; under 80% were seen once. The sequencing sample was made of memory CD4+ T cells sorted from blood. Subset denoted: CD45RA-negative fraction. The receptors originated from a man aged 18 to 35 in good health.

This chain joins TRBV5-6 and TRBJ2-2, with no clear D. Per germline, CDR1 SGHDT and CDR2 YYEEEE. The CDR3 has 13 residues. Trimming removed 1 base from V and 6 bases from J, with 7 bases in between. The CDR3 DNA reads TGTGCCAGCAGCTTGACCGACTCCGGGGAGCTGTTTTTT. It yields the protein CASSLTDSGELFF.

The chain has TRBV2 and TRBJ2-2; D is unclear. V was clipped by 2 bases and J by 3 bases, with 10 bases between them. This CDR3 comprises 15 residues. Per germline, CDR1 SNHLY and CDR2 FYNNEI. CDR3 region: CASSEPTVHTGELFF. CDR3 in DNA: TGTGCCAGCAGTGAACCTACCGTCCACACCGGGGAGCTGTTTTTT.

The V gene is TRBV6-1, the J gene TRBJ2-7, with D perhaps TRBD1 or TRBD2 (6 bases each). Between the trimmed V and J ends, which lost 0 bases and 0 bases, there was a span of 18 bases. The CDR3 is 18 amino acids. From germline, CDR1 is MNHNS and CDR2 SASEGT. The CDR3 DNA is TGTGCCAGCAGTGAAGCGATGAAGGGGGGCTCCCTCTCCTACGAGCAGTACTTC. Amino acid sequence: CASSEAMKGGSLSYEQYF.

V gene TRBV27 combines with J gene TRBJ2-7; 7 bases match TRBD2. Germline lookup yields CDR1 MNHEY and CDR2 SMNVEV (reference sequence). CDR3 length equals 15 residues. V was pared by 1 base and J by 2 bases, with 5 bases of the junction left unmatched. The CDR3 protein is CASSLWPGGAYEQYF. For the CDR3, the DNA is TGTGCCAGCAGTTTATGGCCGGGAGGAGCCTACGAGCAGTACTTC.

The chain uses TRBV7-6 and TRBJ2-3, with 7 bases matching TRBD1. V trimming: 6 bases; J trimming: 1 base; junction bases outside the gene matches: 4. The CDR3 is 14 residues long. Germline-derived CDR1 and CDR2 are SGHVS and FNYEAQ. The CDR3 DNA follows: TGTGCCAGCAGAGCAGGGGGAGGCACAGATACGCAGTATTTT. Protein product: CASRAGGGTDTQYF.

Ten or more counts support this clone. Other DNA sequences in the sample encode the same CDR3. V is TRBV28 and J is TRBJ1-2; no firm D call. The germline CDR1 and CDR2 sequences are MDHEN and SYDVKM. Trimming pared 6 bases from V and 4 bases from J, leaving 12 bases between. This CDR3 contains 13 residues. Written as DNA, the CDR3 is TGTGCCAGCAGCCCGCCGGCCGTCTATGGCTACACCTTC. Translated: CASSPPAVYGYTF.

In nucleotides, the CDR3 is TGTGCCAGCAACCCCCCTAAAGGGAACTATGGCTACACCTTC. Translated: CASNPPKGNYGYTF. The chain combines TRBV28 with TRBJ1-2; D is undetermined. CDR1 and CDR2 (germline): MDHEN, SYDVKM. This CDR3 is built from 14 residues. The V and J ends lost 7 bases and 2 bases respectively, with 14 bases between them.

This CDR3 is CASSQVGQSNQPQHF. The CDR3 DNA sequence: TGTGCCAGCAGCCAAGTAGGACAGAGCAATCAGCCCCAGCATTTT. The chain employs TRBV14 and TRBJ1-5; perhaps TRBD1 as D (6 bases). The CDR3 runs 15 residues. V was clipped by 1 base and J by 1 base, with 8 bases between them. CDR1 and CDR2 from the germline V gene are SGHDN and FVKESK.

The rearrangement links TRBV5-1 to TRBJ2-3; possible D gene TRBD2, 5 bases. The V end was cut by 3 bases, the J end by 2 bases, with 13 bases between. Looked up from germline, CDR1 is SGHRS and CDR2 is YFSETQ. The CDR3 covers 15 residues. The CDR3 sequence: CASSSGITPTDTQYF. The CDR3 nucleotides read TGCGCCAGCAGCTCCGGGATTACCCCCACAGATACGCAGTATTTT.

This chain uses TRBV30 with TRBJ1-1; D is ambiguous. The germline gives CDR1 GTSNPN, CDR2 SVGIG (reference sequence). The CDR3 contains 14 residues. V lost 2 bases and J 2 bases, leaving 12 bases between the germline ends. The CDR3 nucleotides read TGTGCCTGGAGTCAGCAAGCTACTAACACTGAAGCTTTCTTT. It is translated as CAWSQQATNTEAFF.

The sample holds a few counts of this clone. The genes are TRBV7-9 and TRBJ1-6; tentatively, D is TRBD1 (6 bases). With 3 bases removed from V and 4 bases from J, the gap between germline ends came to 7 bases. CDR3 size: 14 residues. Germline CDR1 reads SEHNR; CDR2 reads FQNEAQ (reference sequence). The CDR3 region is CASSFGQYNSPLHF. In nucleotides, the CDR3 is TGTGCCAGCAGCTTCGGACAGTATAATTCACCCCTCCACTTT. The whole variable domain, filled in from reference TRBV7-9 and TRBJ1-6, reads DTGVSQNPRHKITKRGQNVTFRCDPISEHNRLYWYRQTLGQGPEFLTYFQNEAQLEKSRLLSDRFSAERPKGSFSTLEIQRTEQGDSAMYLCASSFGQYNSPLHFGNGTRLTVT.

This clone came up once. This rearrangement joins TRBV5-4 to TRBJ2-7, with D maybe TRBD2 (7 bases). Germline V lookup: CDR1 SGHNT, CDR2 YYREEE (reference sequence). V lost 4 bases and J 4 bases, leaving 18 bases between the germline ends. The CDR3 spans 15 residues. CDR3 sequence (DNA): TGTGCCAGCAGCCCGCCGGGGGCTAGCGGTTACGAGCAGTACTTC. This sequence encodes CASSPPGASGYEQYF.

The rearrangement joins TRBV28 to TRBJ2-5; D could derive from TRBD1 or TRBD2 (5 bases each). The length of the CDR3 is 12 residues. Germline V gene data show CDR1 as MDHEN and CDR2 as SYDVKM. V shed 10 bases and J shed 4 bases, with 13 bases lying between them. CDR3: CATSLGVETQYF. CDR3 sequence (DNA): TGTGCCACTTCTTTGGGGGTAGAGACCCAGTACTTC. The variable domain in full, with the rest retrieved from reference TRBV28 and TRBJ2-5, is DVKVTQSSRYLVKRTGEKVFLECVQDMDHENMFWYRQDPGLGLRLIYFSYDVKMKEKGDIPEGYSVSREKKERFSLILESASTNQTSMYLCATSLGVETQYFGPGTRLLVL.

The chain employs TRBV10-2 and TRBJ2-5; TRBD2 aligns across 10 bases. V shed 7 bases and J 4 bases; nucleotides not matched to a gene: 9. CDR1 WSHSY and CDR2 SAAADI come from the germline V gene. CDR3 length: 15 amino acids. The CDR3 DNA is TGCGCCAGCATAAGGACTAGCGGCAGTGGAGAGACCCAGTACTTC. The encoded protein is CASIRTSGSGETQYF.

The V gene is TRBV28, the J gene TRBJ2-7, with D unclear. Per germline, CDR1 MDHEN and CDR2 SYDVKM. The CDR3 covers 13 residues. The V end lost 7 bases, the J end lost 2 bases, and 12 bases lay between the germline ends. The CDR3 loop is CASTHDLPYEQYF. For the CDR3, the DNA is TGTGCCAGCACTCACGATCTGCCCTACGAGCAGTACTTC.

This sequence joins TRBV6-6 and TRBJ2-2; D not resolved. CDR3 length: 13 residues. Trimming removed 6 bases at V and 3 bases at J, with 8 bases between. CDR1 is MNHNY, CDR2 SVGAGI, per germline (reference sequence). For the CDR3, the DNA is TGTGCCAGCAGCCGCTGGGACACCGGGGAGCTGTTTTTT. Translation: CASSRWDTGELFF.

The chain employs TRBV7-8 and TRBJ2-5, with 14 bases matching TRBD2. CDR3 length equals 16 residues. Trimming at V came to 1 base and at J to 5 bases, leaving 3 bases not matched to a gene. Germline-derived CDR1 and CDR2 are SGHVS and FQNEAQ. DNA of the CDR3: TGTGCCAGCAGCTTAGGGACTAGCGGGGGGAAGGAGACCCAGTACTTC. Protein product: CASSLGTSGGKETQYF.

As to this clone: Just one base apart from a much larger clone, this may be a read error. This chain uses TRBV6-5 with TRBJ1-1, with 10 bases matching TRBD1. The V and J ends lost 6 bases and 5 bases, in that order; junction bases with no gene match: 6. In germline, CDR1 is MNHEY, CDR2 SVGAGI. CDR3 length equals 14 residues. CDR3 residues: CASRGTGERTEAFF. CDR3 DNA: TGTGCCAGCAGGGGGACAGGGGAGCGGACTGAAGCTTTCTTT.

The gene calls are TRBV18 and TRBJ1-1; a weak D match, TRBD1 (6 bases). Looked up from germline, CDR1 is KGHSH and CDR2 is LQKENI. With 6 bases removed from V and 0 bases from J, the gap between germline ends came to 11 bases. The CDR3 spans 14 residues. The CDR3 nucleotides read TGTGCCAGCTCGCGGGACATATTGAACACTGAAGCTTTCTTT. Its protein is CASSRDILNTEAFF.

This clone was recorded a few times. This chain connects TRBV28 to TRBJ1-2; 9 bases match TRBD1. CDR1 MDHEN and CDR2 SYDVKM come from the germline V gene. There are 13 residues in the CDR3. The trim removed 7 bases at V and 4 bases at J, leaving 4 bases unmatched. The CDR3 here is CASNRDRVYGYTF. In nucleotides, the CDR3 is TGTGCCAGCAACCGGGACAGGGTCTATGGCTACACCTTC.

This clone came up a few times. This rearrangement joins TRBV10-1 to TRBJ2-7; D perhaps matches TRBD2 (5 bases). Per germline, CDR1 WNHNN and CDR2 SYGVQD (reference sequence). Trimming removed 6 bases from V and 5 bases from J, with 8 bases in between. The CDR3 consists of 11 residues. CDR3 sequence reads: CASSRGHEQYF. CDR3 in DNA: TGCGCCAGCAGCCGCGGGCACGAGCAGTACTTC.

This chain connects TRBV11-2 to TRBJ2-3, with TRBD2 as a possible D gene (6 bases). From germline, CDR1 is SGHAT and CDR2 FQNNGV. Trimming took 1 base from V and 0 from J, leaving 20 bases between them. CDR3 size: 19 residues. CDR3: CASSLGWWSGTGSTDTQYF. CDR3 nucleotides: TGTGCCAGCAGCTTAGGTTGGTGGTCTGGGACTGGAAGCACAGATACGCAGTATTTT.

The chain employs TRBV30 and TRBJ2-2, with D perhaps matching TRBD2 (6 bases). CDR3 length: 15 amino acids. Germline loops: CDR1 GTSNPN, CDR2 SVGIG (reference sequence). Trimming left V 3 bases short and J 0 bases short, with 11 bases between. In nucleotides, the CDR3 is TGTGCCTGGAGGGGCGGGGCCCCGAACACCGGGGAGCTGTTTTTT. Its protein product is CAWRGGAPNTGELFF.